This T cell receptor (beta chain) was documented in a study of beta chain features in type 1 diabetes. Study-wide points: The study found moderately but significantly shorter TCRB CDR3s in all four CD4+ subsets of Type 1 diabetes patients.

Trimming removed 0 bases from V and 11 bases from J, with 9 bases in between. This CDR3 contains 13 residues. CDR1 and CDR2 (germline): SGDLS, YYNGEE. This clone turned up a few times. The antigen is unknown. Reverse transcribing all isolated RNA meant expressed TCRB transcripts were sequenced. Assay: immunoSEQ multiplex PCR; the TCRdb copy retains only in-frame clones and omits some. The table has hundreds of thousands of clones, around 15% seen once; the top ten hold 0.022%. Specimen: naive CD4+ T cells from blood. The chain joins TRBV9 to TRBJ1-6; D is uncertain. The sequence came from a man aged 18 to 29 with type 1 diabetes. The CDR3 loop is CASSVAGSTPLHF. CDR3 sequence (DNA): TGTGCCAGCAGCGTAGCTGGCTCTACACCCCTCCACTTT.